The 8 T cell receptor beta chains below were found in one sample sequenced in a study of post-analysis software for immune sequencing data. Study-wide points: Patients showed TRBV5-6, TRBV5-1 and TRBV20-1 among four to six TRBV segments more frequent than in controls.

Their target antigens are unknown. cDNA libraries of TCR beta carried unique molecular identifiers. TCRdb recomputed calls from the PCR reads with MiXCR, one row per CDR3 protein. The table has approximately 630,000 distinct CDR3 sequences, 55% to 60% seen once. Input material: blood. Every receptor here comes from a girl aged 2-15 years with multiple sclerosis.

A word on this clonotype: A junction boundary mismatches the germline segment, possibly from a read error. For the CDR3, the DNA is TGTGCCAGCAGTTCCGGAGAAATCTATGGTTACACCTTC. Encoded protein: CASSSGEIYGYTF. The V call is TRBV12-3 or TRBV12-4, the J call TRBJ1-2; D is ambiguous. This CDR3 comprises 13 residues.

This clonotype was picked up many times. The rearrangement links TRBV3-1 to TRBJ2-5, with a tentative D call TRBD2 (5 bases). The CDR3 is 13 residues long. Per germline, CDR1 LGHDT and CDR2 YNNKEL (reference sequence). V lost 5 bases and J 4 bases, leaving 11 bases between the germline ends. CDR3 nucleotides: TGTGCCAGCAGCATATCCGGAGGAGAGACCCAGTACTTC. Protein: CASSISGGETQYF.

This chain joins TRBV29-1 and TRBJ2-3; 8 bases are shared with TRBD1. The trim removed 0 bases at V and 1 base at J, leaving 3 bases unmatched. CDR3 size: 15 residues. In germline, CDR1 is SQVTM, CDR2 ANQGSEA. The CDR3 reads CSVEEQGVGTDTQYF. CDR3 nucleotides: TGCAGCGTTGAAGAACAGGGGGTTGGCACAGATACGCAGTATTTT.

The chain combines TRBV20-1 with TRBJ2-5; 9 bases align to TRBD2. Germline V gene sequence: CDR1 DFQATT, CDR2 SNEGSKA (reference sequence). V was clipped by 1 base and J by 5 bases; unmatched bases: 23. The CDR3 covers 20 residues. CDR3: CSARGASGVAGFRSRETQYF. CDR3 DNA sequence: TGCAGTGCTAGAGGGGCTAGCGGGGTTGCGGGTTTCAGGTCCCGTGAGACCCAGTACTTC.

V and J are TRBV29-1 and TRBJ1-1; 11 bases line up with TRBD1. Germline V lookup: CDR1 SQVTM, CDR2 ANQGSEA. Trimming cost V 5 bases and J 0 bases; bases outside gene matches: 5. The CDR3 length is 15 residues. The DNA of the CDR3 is TGCAGCGTTAGGACAGGGGGCCTCATGAACACTGAAGCTTTCTTT. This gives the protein CSVRTGGLMNTEAFF.

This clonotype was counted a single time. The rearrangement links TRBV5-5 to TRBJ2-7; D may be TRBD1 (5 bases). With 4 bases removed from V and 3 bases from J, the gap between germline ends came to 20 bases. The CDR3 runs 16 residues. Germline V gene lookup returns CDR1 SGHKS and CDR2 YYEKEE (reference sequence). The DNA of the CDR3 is TGTGCCAGCAGCGCCTCGCCGGACATTCTTAACTACGAGCAGTACTTC. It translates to CASSASPDILNYEQYF.

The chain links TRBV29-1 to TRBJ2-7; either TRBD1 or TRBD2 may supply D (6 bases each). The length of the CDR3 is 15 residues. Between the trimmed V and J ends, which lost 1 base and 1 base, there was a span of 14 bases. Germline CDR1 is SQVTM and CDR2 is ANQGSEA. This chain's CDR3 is CSVEASRGASYEQYF. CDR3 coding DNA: TGCAGCGTTGAAGCCTCGAGGGGGGCATCCTACGAGCAGTACTTC.

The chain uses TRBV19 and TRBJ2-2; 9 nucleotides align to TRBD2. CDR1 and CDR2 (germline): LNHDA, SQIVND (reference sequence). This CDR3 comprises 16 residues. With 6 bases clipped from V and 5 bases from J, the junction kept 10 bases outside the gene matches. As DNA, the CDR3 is TGTGCCAGTAGCCATAGACTAGCGGCGGGGACCGGGGAGCTGTTTTTT. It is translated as CASSHRLAAGTGELFF.